Listed below are T cell receptor beta chains from one sample, sequenced in a study of PD-L1 blockade in urothelial cancer. Repertoires were generated with immunoSEQ multiplex PCR, while TCRdb's copy carries only in-frame clones and drops some. The profile shows fewer than 90,000 clones, less than 95% of them singletons. Here the sequenced sample was PBMCs, taken around atezolizumab (anti-PD-L1) treatment. The receptors come from an elderly woman with urothelial cancer. The CDR3 runs from the conserved cysteine through the conserved F or W. A D gene is named only where the DNA matches it firmly.

d_call: TRBD1
j_call: TRBJ2-5
v_call: TRBV30
cdr3_aa: CAWSVGDRGGETQYF

d_call: -
j_call: TRBJ1-1
v_call: TRBV29-1
cdr3_aa: CSVERESTEAFF

d_call: -
j_call: TRBJ1-1
v_call: TRBV18
cdr3_aa: CASSAGVRTEAFF

d_call: -
j_call: TRBJ1-1
v_call: TRBV10-1
cdr3_aa: CASRVKTGTEAFF

d_call: -
j_call: TRBJ1-1
v_call: TRBV5-1
cdr3_aa: CASRAGSSNTEAFF

d_call: TRBD2
j_call: TRBJ2-7
v_call: TRBV7-6
cdr3_aa: CASSLVPLAGRYYEQYF

d_call: TRBD1
j_call: TRBJ1-2
v_call: TRBV2
cdr3_aa: CASSEQQGGGGWGYTF

d_call: TRBD1
j_call: TRBJ1-1
v_call: TRBV19
cdr3_aa: CASSLDRAENTEAFF

d_call: -
j_call: TRBJ1-1
v_call: TRBV19
cdr3_aa: CASSSPVNTEAFF

d_call: -
j_call: TRBJ1-1
v_call: TRBV9
cdr3_aa: CASSGRGNTEAFF

d_call: -
j_call: TRBJ2-7
v_call: TRBV6-6
cdr3_aa: CASSLGGPPPYEQYF

d_call: -
j_call: TRBJ1-1
v_call: TRBV2
cdr3_aa: CASSWAGGGTEAFF

d_call: -
j_call: TRBJ2-3
v_call: TRBV11-2
cdr3_aa: CASSLEGRAPTDTQYF